This is a list of T cell receptor beta chains from one sample in a study of T-cell reconstitution after alpha-beta-depleted transplantation in children. TCRdb reprocessed the PCR reads via MiXCR and lists one record per CDR3 protein. The profile shows 400,000 to 500,000 distinct CDR3 sequences, around 9.9% of them singletons. The sequencing here drew on PBMCs from the stem cell graft donor, taken from the stem cell graft. The receptors derive from a human donor who donated a stem cell graft to a child with acute myeloid leukemia. Each CDR3 is given with its conserved first and last residue. A D gene is named only where the DNA matches it firmly. A row's size may be missing; if present it is once, few, many or a size class.

d_call: NA
v_call: TRBV20-1
clone_size: NA
j_call: TRBJ2-7
cdr3_aa: CSASRFSYEQYF
cdr3_nt: TGCAGTGCTAGCAGATTCTCCTACGAGCAGTACTTC

d_call: NA
v_call: TRBV20-1
clone_size: few
j_call: TRBJ1-2
cdr3_aa: CSAPQEGESYTF
cdr3_nt: TGCAGTGCCCCCCAGGAGGGGGAAAGCTACACCTTC

d_call: TRBD1
v_call: TRBV11-2
clone_size: few
j_call: TRBJ2-7
cdr3_aa: CASKGRGQYEQYF
cdr3_nt: TGTGCCAGCAAGGGCAGGGGGCAATACGAGCAGTACTTC

d_call: NA
v_call: TRBV7-8
clone_size: few
j_call: TRBJ2-5
cdr3_aa: CASSPRAWGEETQYF
cdr3_nt: TGTGCCAGCAGCCCGCGCGCTTGGGGGGAAGAGACCCAGTACTTC

d_call: NA
v_call: TRBV15
clone_size: NA
j_call: TRBJ2-5
cdr3_aa: CATSTVVGEETQYF
cdr3_nt: TGTGCCACCAGCACCGTGGTAGGGGAAGAGACCCAGTACTTC

d_call: NA
v_call: TRBV2
clone_size: NA
j_call: TRBJ2-7
cdr3_aa: CASSEDGLSYEQYF
cdr3_nt: TGTGCCAGCAGTGAGGACGGTCTCTCCTACGAGCAGTACTTC

d_call: NA
v_call: TRBV5-1
clone_size: few
j_call: TRBJ1-1
cdr3_aa: CASSLGGIENTEAFF
cdr3_nt: TGCGCCAGCAGCTTGGGGGGGATAGAGAACACTGAAGCTTTCTTT

d_call: NA
v_call: TRBV12-3/TRBV12-4
clone_size: many
j_call: TRBJ1-2
cdr3_aa: CASSLGEYGYTF
cdr3_nt: TGTGCCAGCAGCCTAGGGGAATATGGCTACACCTTC

d_call: TRBD1
v_call: TRBV7-2
clone_size: many
j_call: TRBJ2-5
cdr3_aa: CASSRTGNPETQYF
cdr3_nt: TGTGCCAGCAGCCGGACAGGGAATCCCGAGACCCAGTACTTC

d_call: NA
v_call: TRBV6-2/TRBV6-3
clone_size: few
j_call: TRBJ1-5
cdr3_aa: CASSSPLGNQPQHF
cdr3_nt: TGTGCCAGCAGTTCCCCGCTGGGCAATCAGCCCCAGCATTTT

d_call: NA
v_call: TRBV5-1
clone_size: few
j_call: TRBJ1-1
cdr3_aa: CASSGLGGRNTEAFF
cdr3_nt: TGCGCCAGCAGCGGCCTCGGGGGGAGAAACACTGAAGCTTTCTTT

d_call: NA
v_call: TRBV5-1
clone_size: medium-sized
j_call: TRBJ1-2
cdr3_aa: CASSLTPRETYGYTF
cdr3_nt: TGCGCCAGCAGCTTGACCCCCAGGGAGACCTATGGCTACACCTTC

d_call: NA
v_call: TRBV10-3
clone_size: NA
j_call: TRBJ2-1
cdr3_aa: CAISLVGYNEQFF
cdr3_nt: TGTGCCATCAGTTTGGTAGGTTACAATGAGCAGTTCTTC

d_call: NA
v_call: TRBV9
clone_size: many
j_call: TRBJ1-1
cdr3_aa: CASSPRGGTEAFF
cdr3_nt: TGTGCCAGCAGCCCGAGGGGCGGCACTGAAGCTTTCTTT

d_call: NA
v_call: TRBV7-6
clone_size: NA
j_call: TRBJ2-3
cdr3_aa: CASSGAGRREGTDTQYF
cdr3_nt: TGTGCCAGCAGCGGAGCGGGCCGTAGAGAGGGGACGGATACGCAGTATTTT

d_call: NA
v_call: TRBV5-1
clone_size: NA
j_call: TRBJ2-6
cdr3_aa: CASSFIISGANVLTF
cdr3_nt: TGCGCCAGCAGCTTTATTATCTCTGGGGCCAACGTCCTGACTTTC

d_call: NA
v_call: TRBV9
clone_size: few
j_call: TRBJ1-1
cdr3_aa: CASSVGVGGGNTEAFF
cdr3_nt: TGTGCCAGCAGCGTTGGCGTCGGGGGAGGGAACACTGAAGCTTTCTTT

d_call: NA
v_call: TRBV12-3/TRBV12-4
clone_size: many
j_call: TRBJ1-5
cdr3_aa: CASSSPGQPQHF
cdr3_nt: TGTGCCAGCAGTTCCCCGGGTCAGCCCCAGCATTTT

d_call: NA
v_call: TRBV15
clone_size: many
j_call: TRBJ1-3
cdr3_aa: CATSSYSGNTIYF
cdr3_nt: TGTGCCACCAGCAGTTACTCTGGAAACACCATATATTTT

d_call: NA
v_call: TRBV20-1
clone_size: few
j_call: TRBJ2-5
cdr3_aa: CSATPGETQYF
cdr3_nt: TGCAGTGCTACACCGGGGGAGACCCAGTACTTC

d_call: NA
v_call: TRBV7-2
clone_size: few
j_call: TRBJ2-2
cdr3_aa: CASSSGLKNNGELFF
cdr3_nt: TGTGCCAGCAGCTCGGGACTGAAGAACAACGGGGAGCTGTTTTTT

d_call: TRBD2
v_call: TRBV30
clone_size: NA
j_call: TRBJ2-3
cdr3_aa: CAWSGLRPLGGSTDTQYF
cdr3_nt: TGTGCCTGGAGTGGTCTCCGCCCGTTGGGGGGGAGCACAGATACGCAGTATTTT

d_call: NA
v_call: TRBV20-1
clone_size: few
j_call: TRBJ1-3
cdr3_aa: CSARDGNTIYF
cdr3_nt: TGCAGTGCTAGAGATGGAAACACCATATATTTT

d_call: TRBD1
v_call: TRBV11-1
clone_size: NA
j_call: TRBJ2-5
cdr3_aa: CASSLDRDRGQSQYF
cdr3_nt: TGTGCCAGCAGCTTAGACCGGGACAGGGGGCAGTCCCAGTACTTC

d_call: TRBD1
v_call: TRBV20-1
clone_size: few
j_call: TRBJ1-2
cdr3_aa: CSAEIDRGGYGYTF
cdr3_nt: TGCAGTGCCGAAATCGACAGGGGGGGTTATGGCTACACCTTC

d_call: NA
v_call: TRBV11-3
clone_size: NA
j_call: TRBJ2-1
cdr3_aa: CASSPPTGLDEQFF
cdr3_nt: TGTGCCAGCAGCCCGCCAACAGGGCTGGATGAGCAGTTCTTC

d_call: NA
v_call: TRBV12-3/TRBV12-4
clone_size: NA
j_call: TRBJ2-3
cdr3_aa: CAISLALGSGGGPADTQYF
cdr3_nt: TGTGCCATCAGTTTAGCGCTCGGTTCTGGCGGGGGCCCAGCAGATACGCAGTATTTT

d_call: TRBD2
v_call: TRBV29-1
clone_size: NA
j_call: TRBJ2-7
cdr3_aa: CSVGPGLVGYEQYF
cdr3_nt: TGCAGCGTCGGCCCGGGACTAGTGGGATACGAGCAGTACTTC

d_call: NA
v_call: TRBV11-2
clone_size: few
j_call: TRBJ1-2
cdr3_aa: CASSLSGGPNYGYTF
cdr3_nt: TGTGCCAGCAGCTTAAGCGGGGGACCCAACTATGGCTACACCTTC